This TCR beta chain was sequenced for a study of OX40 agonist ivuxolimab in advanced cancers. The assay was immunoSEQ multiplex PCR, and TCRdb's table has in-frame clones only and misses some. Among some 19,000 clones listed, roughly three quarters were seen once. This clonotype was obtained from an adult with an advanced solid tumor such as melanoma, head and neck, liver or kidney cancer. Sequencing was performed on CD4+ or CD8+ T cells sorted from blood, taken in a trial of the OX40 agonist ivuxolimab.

CDR3 nucleotides: TGTGCCAGCAGCTCCCCGGCCGGGACAGGCAGCACAGATACGCAGTATTTT. Its translation is CASSSPAGTGSTDTQYF. The J gene is TRBJ2-3, the V gene TRBV7-2; 8 nucleotides match TRBD1. Per the germline V gene, CDR1 is SGHTA and CDR2 is FQGNSA. Unmatched junction bases numbered 9, after V lost 4 bases and J lost 0 bases. The CDR3 spans 17 residues.